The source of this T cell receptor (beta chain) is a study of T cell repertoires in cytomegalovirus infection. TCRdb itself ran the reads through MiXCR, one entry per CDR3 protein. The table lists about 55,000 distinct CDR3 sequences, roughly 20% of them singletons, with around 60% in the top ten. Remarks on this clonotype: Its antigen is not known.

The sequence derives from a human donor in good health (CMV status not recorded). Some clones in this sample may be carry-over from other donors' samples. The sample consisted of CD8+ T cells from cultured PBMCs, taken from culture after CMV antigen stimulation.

CDR3 amino acids: CSARVILAGANEQYF. In DNA form, the CDR3 reads TGCAGTGCTAGAGTAATACTAGCGGGAGCTAACGAGCAGTACTTC. The chain has TRBV20-1 and TRBJ2-7; 11 bases line up with TRBD2. This CDR3 is built from 15 residues. CDR1 DFQATT and CDR2 SNEGSKA come from the germline V gene (reference sequence). Losses at the gene ends were 1 base for V and 5 bases for J; bases not matched to a gene: 7.